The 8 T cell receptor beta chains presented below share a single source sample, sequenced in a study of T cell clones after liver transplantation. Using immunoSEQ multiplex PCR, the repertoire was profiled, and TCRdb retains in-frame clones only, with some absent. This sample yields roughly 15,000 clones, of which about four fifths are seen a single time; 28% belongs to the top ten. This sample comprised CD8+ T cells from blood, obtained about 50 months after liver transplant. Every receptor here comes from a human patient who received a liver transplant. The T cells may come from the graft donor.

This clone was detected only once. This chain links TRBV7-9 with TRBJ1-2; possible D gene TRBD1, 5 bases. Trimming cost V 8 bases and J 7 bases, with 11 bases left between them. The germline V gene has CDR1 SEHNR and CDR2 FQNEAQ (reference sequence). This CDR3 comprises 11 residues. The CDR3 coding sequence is TGTGCCAGCGGGGGAGGCGGTGGCTACACCTTC. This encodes CASGGGGGYTF.

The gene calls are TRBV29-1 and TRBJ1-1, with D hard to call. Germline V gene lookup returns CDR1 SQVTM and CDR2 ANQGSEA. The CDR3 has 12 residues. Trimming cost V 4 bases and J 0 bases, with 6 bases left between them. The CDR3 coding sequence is TGCAGCGTTGTCAGGCTGAACACTGAAGCTTTCTTT. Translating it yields CSVVRLNTEAFF.

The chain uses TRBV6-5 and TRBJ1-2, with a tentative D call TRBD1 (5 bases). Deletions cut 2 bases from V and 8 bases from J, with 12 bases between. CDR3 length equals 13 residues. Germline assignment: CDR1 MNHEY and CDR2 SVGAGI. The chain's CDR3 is CASSYGGLRGYTF. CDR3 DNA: TGTGCCAGCAGTTACGGGGGACTACGGGGCTACACCTTC.

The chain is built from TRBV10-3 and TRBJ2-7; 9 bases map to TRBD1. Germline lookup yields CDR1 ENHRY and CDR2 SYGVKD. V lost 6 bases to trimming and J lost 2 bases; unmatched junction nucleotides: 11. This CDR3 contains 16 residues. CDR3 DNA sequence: TGTGCCATCAGGAAGACACAGGGGGCAACTGCCTACGAGCAGTACTTC. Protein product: CAIRKTQGATAYEQYF.

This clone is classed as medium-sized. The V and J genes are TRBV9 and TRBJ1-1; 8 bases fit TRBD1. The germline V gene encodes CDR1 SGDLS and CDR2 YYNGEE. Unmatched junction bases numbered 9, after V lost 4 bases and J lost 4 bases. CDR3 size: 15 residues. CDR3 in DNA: TGTGCCAGCAGCCCCCGTCGGACAGGGAGCACTGAAGCTTTCTTT. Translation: CASSPRRTGSTEAFF.

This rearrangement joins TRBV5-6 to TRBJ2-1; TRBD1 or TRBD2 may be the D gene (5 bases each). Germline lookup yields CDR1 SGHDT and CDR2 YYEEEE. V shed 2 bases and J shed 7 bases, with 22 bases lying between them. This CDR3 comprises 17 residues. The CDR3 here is CASSFKSVRVRGNEQFF. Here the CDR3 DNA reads TGTGCCAGCAGCTTTAAAAGCGTACGGGTGAGGGGTAATGAGCAGTTCTTC.

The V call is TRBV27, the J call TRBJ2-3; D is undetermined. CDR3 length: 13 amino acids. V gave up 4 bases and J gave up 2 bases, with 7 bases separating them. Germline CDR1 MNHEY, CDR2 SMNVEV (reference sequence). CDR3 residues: CASSWEITDTQYF. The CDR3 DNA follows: TGTGCCAGCAGTTGGGAAATCACAGATACGCAGTATTTT.

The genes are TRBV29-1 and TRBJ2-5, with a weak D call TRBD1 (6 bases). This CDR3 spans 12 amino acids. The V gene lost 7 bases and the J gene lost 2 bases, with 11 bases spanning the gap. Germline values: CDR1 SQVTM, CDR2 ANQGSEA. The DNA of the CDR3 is TGCAGCGGGAGGACAGAACAAGAGACCCAGTACTTC. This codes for CSGRTEQETQYF.